Each of the 15 T cell receptor beta chains below was sequenced from the same sample in a study of blood T cell repertoires in COVID-19. The assay was immunoSEQ multiplex PCR, and TCRdb's table has in-frame clones only and misses some. The sample holds over 150,000 clones, approximately 87% seen once. Sequencing was performed on peripheral blood. The receptor source for this set is a woman between 65 and 79 years old with COVID-19, enrolled during active disease.

The rearrangement links TRBV3-1 (or the pseudogene TRBV3-2) to TRBJ2-7; 12 bases map to TRBD2. With V trimmed by 2 bases and J by 4 bases, 3 bases remained unmatched. Per germline, CDR1 LGHDT and CDR2 YNNKEL (reference sequence). The CDR3 consists of 15 residues. CDR3 protein: CASSQMTSGSYEQYF. CDR3 DNA sequence: TGTGCCAGCAGCCAAATGACTAGCGGGAGTTACGAGCAGTACTTC.

The rearrangement uses TRBV20-1 and TRBJ1-6, with a weak D call TRBD1 (5 bases). CDR1 is DFQATT, CDR2 SNEGSKA, per germline (reference sequence). The CDR3 has 13 residues. Trimming left V 3 bases short and J 5 bases short, with 8 bases between. As DNA, the CDR3 is TGCAGTGCTAGTCCAGGGAATAATTCACCCCTCCACTTT. It encodes CSASPGNNSPLHF.

The gene calls are TRBV29-1 and TRBJ2-7; D is uncertain. The CDR3 loop spans 13 amino acids. CDR1 and CDR2 from the germline V gene are SQVTM and ANQGSEA. V was clipped by 4 bases and J by 0 bases, with 10 bases between them. The DNA for the CDR3 is TGCAGCGTTGGAACAGCCTCCTCCTACGAGCAGTACTTC. Protein sequence: CSVGTASSYEQYF.

Points on this clone: One end of the junction varies from germline; a read error may be responsible. The chain couples TRBV27 to TRBJ2-2; D possibly corresponds to TRBD1 (6 bases). Looked up from germline, CDR1 is MNHEY and CDR2 is SMNVEV (reference sequence). The CDR3 has 15 amino acids. CDR3 bases: TGTGCCAGCAGTTCACAGGGTGCGAAAACCGGGGAGCTGTTTTTT. Translating it yields CASSSQGAKTGELFF.

The chain is built from TRBV5-1 and TRBJ1-1, with 7 bases matching TRBD1. CDR1 is SGHRS and CDR2 is YFSETQ in the germline V gene. The CDR3 runs 14 residues. Trimming removed 4 bases from V and 1 base from J; junction bases left unmatched: 4. This chain's CDR3 is CASSRRQGNTEAFF. CDR3 DNA sequence: TGCGCCAGCAGCAGACGACAGGGGAACACTGAAGCTTTCTTT.

This chain connects TRBV11-2 to TRBJ1-2, with D tentatively TRBD1 (5 bases). Trimming shortened V by 1 base and J by 4 bases, and 10 bases separated the two germline ends. CDR1 is SGHAT and CDR2 is FQNNGV in the germline V gene. CDR3 length: 14 residues. CDR3 residues: CASSLGGNLYGYTF. DNA of the CDR3: TGTGCCAGCAGCTTAGGGGGCAACCTCTATGGCTACACCTTC.

The chain recombines TRBV28 with TRBJ2-7; D uncertain. V lost 5 bases and J lost 1, with 6 bases in between. The germline gives CDR1 MDHEN, CDR2 SYDVKM. This CDR3 spans 12 amino acids. CDR3 sequence (DNA): TGTGCCAGCAGTGCCGGGTCCTACGAGCAGTACTTC. Protein: CASSAGSYEQYF.

The V call is TRBV2, the J call TRBJ2-2, with TRBD2 matching over 8 bases. V lost 6 bases to trimming and J lost 1 base; unmatched junction nucleotides: 10. The CDR3 is 17 amino acids. The germline gives CDR1 SNHLY, CDR2 FYNNEI. CDR3 bases: TGTGCCAGCAGACAATTTACTAGCGGAGGGAACACCGGGGAGCTGTTTTTT. Its protein is CASRQFTSGGNTGELFF.

This clone was picked up one time. The CDR3 region has the DNA TGCGCCAGCAGCTTGGGACAGGGGGTACCTGTGGACGAGCAGTACTTC. This translates into CASSLGQGVPVDEQYF. The genes are TRBV5-1 and TRBJ2-7; 9 nucleotides align to TRBD1. The CDR3 runs to 16 residues. Germline assignment: CDR1 SGHRS and CDR2 YFSETQ. V lost 0 bases and J lost 5; bases outside the gene matches: 9.

This chain links TRBV3-1 (or the pseudogene TRBV3-2) with TRBJ1-2; a weak D match, TRBD1 (5 bases). Trimming cost V 0 bases and J 4 bases, with 18 bases left between them. The germline CDR1 and CDR2 sequences are LGHDT and YNNKEL (reference sequence). The CDR3 has 17 residues. The CDR3 nucleotides read TGTGCCAGCAGCCAAGATAGGTCGTGGCAGGGCCCCTATGGCTACACCTTC. Its translation is CASSQDRSWQGPYGYTF.

The chain couples TRBV2 to TRBJ1-2; D is unclear. With 2 bases removed from V and 3 bases from J, the gap between germline ends came to 10 bases. The germline CDR1 and CDR2 sequences are SNHLY and FYNNEI. The CDR3 totals 14 residues. CDR3 protein: CASSESGSDYGYTF. The CDR3, as DNA: TGTGCCAGCAGTGAATCTGGCAGCGACTATGGCTACACCTTC.

The chain couples TRBV28 to TRBJ1-2; 12 bases fit TRBD1. V lost 6 bases, J lost 4 bases, and 6 bases stayed unmatched. Germline CDR1 MDHEN, CDR2 SYDVKM. The CDR3 sequence is 15 residues long. As DNA, the CDR3 is TGTGCCAGCAGCCCCGGGACAGGGGGCCCCTATGGCTACACCTTC. Translating gives CASSPGTGGPYGYTF.

This chain links TRBV18 with TRBJ1-4; TRBD1 agrees at 7 bases. CDR1 is KGHSH, CDR2 LQKENI, per germline. This CDR3 spans 14 amino acids. V dropped 6 bases and J dropped 8; count of bases not matched to a gene: 9. CDR3 coding DNA: TGTGCCAGCTCCGCGGGACAGACATTGGAAAAACTGTTTTTT. This translates into CASSAGQTLEKLFF.

The chain couples TRBV30 to TRBJ2-1; possibly TRBD2 for D (6 bases). V was pared by 0 bases and J by 7 bases, with 19 bases between. Per the germline V gene, CDR1 is GTSNPN and CDR2 is SVGIG (reference sequence). This CDR3 comprises 16 residues. The CDR3 region is CAWSVPAGRSRNEQFF. CDR3 in DNA: TGTGCCTGGAGTGTACCCGCGGGACGTTCCAGGAATGAGCAGTTCTTC.

The sample holds one count of this clone. The rearrangement joins TRBV30 to TRBJ2-7, with 9 bases aligning to TRBD2. CDR1 is GTSNPN, CDR2 SVGIG, per germline (reference sequence). V lost 4 bases to trimming and J lost 6 bases; unmatched junction nucleotides: 7. The CDR3 has 13 residues. In DNA form, the CDR3 reads TGTGCCTGGACCGGACTAGCGTCCAGCGAGCAGTACTTC. This gives the protein CAWTGLASSEQYF.